These 3 T cell receptor beta chains came from one sample sequenced in a study of identical twins. Via MiXCR, TCRdb re-called the 5' RACE reads, giving one row per CDR3 protein. Found here are about 790,000 distinct CDR3 sequences, 15% to 20% of them singletons; the top ten hold around 12%. The same specimen was also included in a second study, on T cells expressing NK-cell markers.

Source material: PBMCs. The receptor source for this set is a woman aged 18-29 years in good health.

The chain joins TRBV20-1 to TRBJ2-1; 9 positions match TRBD2. J was trimmed by 3 bases and V by 3 bases; bases with no gene match: 12. There are 17 residues in the CDR3. Germline-derived CDR1 and CDR2 are DFQATT and SNEGSKA (reference sequence). The CDR3 DNA sequence: TGCAGTGCTAGGTCTTTGGGAGGTAGCGGGGGCTACAATGAGCAGTTCTTC. Encoded protein: CSARSLGGSGGYNEQFF.

This clonotype showed up just a few times. The rearrangement links TRBV6-1 to TRBJ2-1, with 13 bases lining up with TRBD2. V lost 6 bases to trimming and J lost 9 bases; unmatched junction nucleotides: 5. There are 14 residues in the CDR3. Per the germline V gene, CDR1 is MNHNS and CDR2 is SASEGT. The CDR3 region has the DNA TGTGCCAGCAGCCGGACTAGCGGGAGTGTTGAGCAGTTCTTC. It yields the protein CASSRTSGSVEQFF.

The chain uses TRBV10-3 and TRBJ2-2; 9 bases agree with TRBD2. The CDR3 consists of 15 residues. J gave up 6 bases and V 5 bases, and 7 bases lay outside the gene matches. Per the germline V gene, CDR1 is ENHRY and CDR2 is SYGVKD. CDR3 in DNA: TGTGCCATCAGTATAGCGGGAGATGAGGCCGGGGAGCTGTTTTTT. Its protein product is CAISIAGDEAGELFF.